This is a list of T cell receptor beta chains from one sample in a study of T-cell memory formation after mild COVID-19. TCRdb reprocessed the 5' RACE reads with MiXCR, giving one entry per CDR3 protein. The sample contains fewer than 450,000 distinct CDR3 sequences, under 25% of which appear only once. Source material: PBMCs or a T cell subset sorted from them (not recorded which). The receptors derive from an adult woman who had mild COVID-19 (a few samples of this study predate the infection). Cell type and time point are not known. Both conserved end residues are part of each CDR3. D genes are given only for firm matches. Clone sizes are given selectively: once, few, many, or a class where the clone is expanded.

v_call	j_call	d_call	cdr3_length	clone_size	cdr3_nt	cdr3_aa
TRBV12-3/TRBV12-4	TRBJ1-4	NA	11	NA	TGTGCCAGCAGCCCCCTAGTAGGACTGTTTTTT	CASSPLVGLFF
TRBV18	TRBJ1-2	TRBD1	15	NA	TGTGCCAGCTCCCTTCCTCCGGGACAGGGGGATGGCTACACCTTC	CASSLPPGQGDGYTF
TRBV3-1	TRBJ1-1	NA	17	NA	TGTGCCAGCAGCCCCCAGGTCTGGAGGTCAGGGAACACTGAAGCTTTCTTT	CASSPQVWRSGNTEAFF
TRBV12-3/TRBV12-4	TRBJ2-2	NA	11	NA	TGTGCCAGCAGGCACTCCGGGGAGCTGTTTTTT	CASRHSGELFF
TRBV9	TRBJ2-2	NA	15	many	TGTGCCAGCAGCGTAGGTAACGTCAACACCGGGGAGCTGTTTTTT	CASSVGNVNTGELFF
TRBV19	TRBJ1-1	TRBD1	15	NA	TGTGCCAGTAGTTCATGGACAGGGGGCTATACTGAAGCTTTCTTT	CASSSWTGGYTEAFF
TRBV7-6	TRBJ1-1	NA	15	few	TGTGCCAGCAGCTTAGCGGGGACAACGAACACTGAAGCTTTCTTT	CASSLAGTTNTEAFF
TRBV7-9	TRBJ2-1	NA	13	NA	TGTGCCAGCAGCTCCCAGAGGCCGGAGGCTCAGTTCTTC	CASSSQRPEAQFF
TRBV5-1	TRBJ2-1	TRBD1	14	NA	TGCGCCAGCAGCTTGACGACAGGGGCGCATGAGCAGTTCTTC	CASSLTTGAHEQFF
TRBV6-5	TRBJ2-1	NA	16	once	TGTGCCAGCAGCCTTGGGGGGGGGCTAGCCTACAATGAGCAGTTCTTC	CASSLGGGLAYNEQFF
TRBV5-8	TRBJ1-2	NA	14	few	TGTGCCAGCAGCGCTTACAGCGTCGGCTATGGCTACACCTTC	CASSAYSVGYGYTF
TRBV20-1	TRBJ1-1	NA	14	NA	TGCAGTGCTAGAGGTCCCCAACGGCTCACTGAAGCTTTCTTT	CSARGPQRLTEAFF
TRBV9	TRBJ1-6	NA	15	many	TGTGCCAGCAGCGTAGAAGGGGGGGCGAATTCACCCCTCCACTTT	CASSVEGGANSPLHF